This T cell receptor beta chain was sequenced during a study of control samples from healthy donors and cancer patients. The germline CDR1 and CDR2 sequences are SGHRS and YFSETQ. The V and J ends lost 8 bases and 5 bases respectively, with 10 bases between them. This CDR3 is 12 amino acids long. Repertoires were generated with immunoSEQ multiplex PCR, while TCRdb's copy carries only in-frame clones and drops some. Of approximately 120,000 clones listed, 90% are singletons. This clone was seen more than once but under ten times. The rearrangement joins TRBV5-1 to TRBJ1-4, with no clear D. The sequencing input was blood. This sequence was found in a human donor in good health. The donor label of this sample is uncertain. The CDR3 DNA follows: TGCGCCAGTTCCGATGGGAATGAAAAACTGTTTTTT. Amino acids: CASSDGNEKLFF.